These 27 T cell receptor beta chains share one sample of origin, sequenced in a study of T cell responses to AZD1222 COVID-19 vaccine. Profiled with immunoSEQ multiplex PCR; TCRdb holds only in-frame clones, not every one. This sample has more than 150,000 clones, with 90% to 95% found just once. Material: peripheral blood, obtained 28 days after the second AZD1222 dose. These receptors were taken from an adult who received the AZD1222 COVID-19 vaccine.

J is TRBJ2-3 and V is TRBV25-1; D may be TRBD1 (5 bases). The germline V and J ends were trimmed by 3 bases and 0 bases, with 7 bases remaining between them. The CDR3 has 14 residues. In germline, CDR1 is MGHDK, CDR2 SYGVNS. In nucleotides, the CDR3 is TGTGCCAGCAGTGAGAACAGGAGCACAGATACGCAGTATTTT. Its translation is CASSENRSTDTQYF.

The chain has TRBV7-2 and TRBJ1-6, with 10 bases that match TRBD1. In germline, CDR1 is SGHTA, CDR2 FQGNSA. CDR3 length: 15 amino acids. V was pared by 3 bases and J by 9 bases, with 5 bases of the junction left unmatched. For the CDR3, the DNA is TGTGCCAGCAGCTTTAAGGGACAGGGGAGTTCACCCCTCCACTTT. It is translated as CASSFKGQGSSPLHF.

This sequence joins TRBV6-5 and TRBJ1-3; no definite D call. CDR1 is MNHEY, CDR2 SVGAGI, per germline. Trimming removed 6 bases from V and 4 bases from J, with 16 bases in between. This CDR3 region has 15 residues. The CDR3 region is CASRPRSEGGNTIYF. The CDR3 DNA follows: TGTGCCAGCAGACCGCGATCGGAAGGAGGAAACACCATATATTTT.

The chain uses TRBV12-5 and TRBJ2-1; 13 nucleotides align to TRBD2. Germline V gives CDR1 LGHNT, CDR2 FRNRAP. V lost 7 bases to trimming and J lost 10 bases; unmatched junction nucleotides: 13. This CDR3 contains 16 residues. The CDR3 nucleotides read TGTGCTAGTGCTCTACCGGGACTAGCGGGATCGGGCGAGCAGTTCTTC. Protein product: CASALPGLAGSGEQFF.

This chain joins TRBV6-1 and TRBJ2-1; TRBD2 aligns across 7 bases. The CDR3 has 18 residues. Germline lookup yields CDR1 MNHNS and CDR2 SASEGT. The J segment lost 0 bases and the V segment lost 3 bases, leaving 11 bases of the junction unmatched. The CDR3 DNA follows: TGTGCCAGCAGTGAGGAGGTTCCTAGCGGCATCTCCTACAATGAGCAGTTCTTC. Translated: CASSEEVPSGISYNEQFF.

The rearrangement uses TRBV28 and TRBJ1-5; weak D call: TRBD1 (6 bases). Germline lookup yields CDR1 MDHEN and CDR2 SYDVKM. Deletions cut 3 bases from V and 3 bases from J, with 12 bases between. This CDR3 has 15 amino acids. The CDR3 nucleotides read TGTGCCAGCAGTTTTACGGGGGCGTACAATCAGCCCCAGCATTTT. This sequence encodes CASSFTGAYNQPQHF.

The chain is built from TRBV3-1 (or the pseudogene TRBV3-2) and TRBJ2-2; tentatively, D is TRBD2 (6 bases). CDR3 length: 16 residues. Germline-derived CDR1 and CDR2 are LGHDT and YNNKEL (reference sequence). V was trimmed by 0 bases and J by 3 bases, leaving 11 bases between them. CDR3 residues: CASSQEGLRHTGELFF. The DNA of the CDR3 is TGTGCCAGCAGCCAAGAGGGACTCCGGCACACCGGGGAGCTGTTTTTT.

This clone was recorded once. Other DNA sequences from this sample encode an identical CDR3 as well. V and J are TRBV5-1 and TRBJ1-3; D possibly corresponds to TRBD1 (6 bases). V lost 4 bases and J 0 bases, leaving 8 bases between the germline ends. This CDR3 is built from 14 residues. Germline V lookup: CDR1 SGHRS, CDR2 YFSETQ. The CDR3 sequence is CASSRDISGNTIYF. The CDR3 DNA follows: TGCGCCAGCAGCAGGGACATCTCTGGAAACACCATATATTTT.

The chain couples TRBV6-5 to TRBJ1-4; 9 bases are a match to TRBD1. Germline V CDR1 and CDR2: MNHEY, SVGAGI. The CDR3 spans 14 residues. The V segment lost 6 bases and the J segment 8 bases; nucleotides outside the gene matches: 7. CDR3 nucleotide sequence: TGTGCCAGCAGCCGGGACAGGGCGACGGAAAAACTGTTTTTT. Amino acids: CASSRDRATEKLFF.

V gene TRBV28 combines with J gene TRBJ1-6, with 7 bases lining up with TRBD1. The CDR3 spans 15 residues. Germline assignment: CDR1 MDHEN and CDR2 SYDVKM. J was trimmed by 5 bases and V by 5 bases; bases with no gene match: 6. CDR3 in amino acids: CASSPADRDNSPLHF. In DNA, the CDR3 is TGTGCCAGCAGTCCCGCCGACAGGGATAATTCACCCCTCCACTTT.

This clone was detected once. The chain employs TRBV28 and TRBJ1-6; possibly TRBD1 for D (6 bases). The CDR3 has 15 amino acids. Looked up from germline, CDR1 is MDHEN and CDR2 is SYDVKM. Trimming shortened V by 10 bases and J by 9 bases, and 22 bases separated the two germline ends. The CDR3 DNA sequence: TGTGCCACCACCCGGGGGGGCCTACGGAGTTCACCCCTCCACTTT. Its translation is CATTRGGLRSSPLHF.

This chain links TRBV3-1 (or the pseudogene TRBV3-2) with TRBJ2-2; D is unresolved. The V gene's germline CDR1 is LGHDT and CDR2 YNNKEL (reference sequence). V was pared by 4 bases and J by 1 base, with 13 bases between. The CDR3 runs 16 residues. CDR3 coding DNA: TGTGCCAGCAGCCTCAGTGGGATGGGGAACACCGGGGAGCTGTTTTTT. This codes for CASSLSGMGNTGELFF.

This chain links TRBV5-6 with TRBJ2-3, with D uncertain. Trimming left V 4 bases short and J 7 bases short, with 16 bases between. Per germline, CDR1 SGHDT and CDR2 YYEEEE. There are 14 residues in the CDR3. The CDR3 is CASSPTAASHTQYF. CDR3 nucleotide sequence: TGTGCCAGCAGCCCGACCGCGGCGTCCCATACGCAGTATTTT.

The chain employs TRBV7-8 and TRBJ1-5; D remains unclear. Trimming removed 9 bases at V and 0 bases at J, with 9 bases between. Germline values: CDR1 SGHVS, CDR2 FQNEAQ. The CDR3 is made up of 13 amino acids. The CDR3 nucleotides read TGTGCCAGTACCAGGAGTAGCAATCAGCCCCAGCATTTT. Encoded protein: CASTRSSNQPQHF.

As for this clone: Its ends do not fully match the called genes, so a read error is possible. The genes are TRBV5-4 and TRBJ2-2; D perhaps matches TRBD2 (6 bases). The germline V gene encodes CDR1 SGHNT and CDR2 YYREEE (reference sequence). CDR3 length: 16 amino acids. CDR3 region: CASSLRGARPTRELFF. CDR3 nucleotides: TGTGCCAGCAGCTTGCGCGGGGCCAGACCCACCCGGGAGCTGTTTTTT.

The chain links TRBV30 to TRBJ2-7, with 12 bases fitting TRBD1. CDR1 and CDR2 from the germline V gene are GTSNPN and SVGIG (reference sequence). The V gene end was trimmed by 5 bases and the J gene end by 3 bases; junction bases not matched to a gene: 8. The CDR3 has 15 residues. The CDR3 DNA reads as TGTGCCTGGGAATTTGGGACAGGGGGCTTCTACGAGCAGTACTTC. Translating it yields CAWEFGTGGFYEQYF.

The CDR3 reads CATSDATSGGDDTQYF. The CDR3 DNA reads as TGTGCCACCAGTGATGCCACAAGCGGGGGGGATGATACGCAGTATTTT. This chain links TRBV24-1 with TRBJ2-3; 10 nucleotides agree with TRBD2. This CDR3 contains 16 residues. Trimming cost V 3 bases and J 6 bases; bases outside gene matches: 8. Germline V lookup: CDR1 KGHDR, CDR2 SFDVKD.

CDR3 sequence reads: CASSPKGGQDYGYTF. The CDR3 region has the DNA TGTGCCAGCAGCCCAAAGGGGGGACAGGATTATGGCTACACCTTC. This chain uses TRBV7-9 with TRBJ1-2; 8 bases align to TRBD1. The CDR3 has 15 amino acids. Germline V CDR1 and CDR2: SEHNR, FQNEAQ (reference sequence). With V trimmed by 5 bases and J by 5 bases, 10 bases remained unmatched.

The CDR3 coding sequence is TGTGCCAGCTCACCACCGCAGACTGAAGCTTTCTTT. Protein: CASSPPQTEAFF. The rearrangement joins TRBV18 to TRBJ1-1, with D unclear. Germline CDR1 is KGHSH and CDR2 is LQKENI. Trimming shortened V by 0 bases and J by 5 bases, and 4 bases separated the two germline ends. The CDR3 sequence is 12 residues long.

This chain joins TRBV29-1 and TRBJ1-2; no reliable D call. CDR1 SQVTM and CDR2 ANQGSEA come from the germline V gene. V shed 3 bases and J shed 4 bases, with 12 bases lying between them. The CDR3 extends over 13 amino acids. The CDR3 DNA follows: TGCAGCGTTGAGAATAGGGAATTCTATGGCTACACCTTC. It specifies CSVENREFYGYTF.

This chain uses TRBV4-1 with TRBJ1-3, with 10 positions matching TRBD1. In germline, CDR1 is MGHRA, CDR2 YSYEKL. Trimming removed 3 bases from V and 0 bases from J; junction bases left unmatched: 2. The CDR3 length is 16 residues. The CDR3 protein is CASSHGQGVSGNTIYF. CDR3 nucleotides: TGCGCCAGCAGCCATGGACAGGGGGTCTCTGGAAACACCATATATTTT.

Here the CDR3 reads CASRLAGGPSGYNEQFF. The CDR3 DNA follows: TGTGCCAGCAGACTAGCGGGAGGGCCCTCCGGCTACAATGAGCAGTTCTTC. The rearrangement links TRBV3-1 (or the pseudogene TRBV3-2) to TRBJ2-1; 13 nucleotides line up with TRBD2. V lost 6 bases and J lost 3; bases outside the gene matches: 8. Germline V gene lookup returns CDR1 LGHDT and CDR2 YNNKEL (reference sequence). The CDR3 consists of 17 residues.

The chain links TRBV5-5 to TRBJ2-3; D remains unclear. The CDR3 has 14 residues. Per the germline V gene, CDR1 is SGHKS and CDR2 is YYEKEE (reference sequence). Trimming shortened V by 4 bases and J by 2 bases, and 11 bases separated the two germline ends. The CDR3 loop is CASSRVTFTDTQYF. As DNA, the CDR3 is TGTGCCAGCAGCCGGGTTACGTTCACAGATACGCAGTATTTT.

The rearrangement joins TRBV6-5 to TRBJ1-3; TRBD1 aligns across 8 bases. Per the germline V gene, CDR1 is MNHEY and CDR2 is SVGAGI. This CDR3 region has 16 residues. The trim removed 2 bases at V and 0 bases at J, leaving 3 bases unmatched. CDR3 sequence (DNA): TGTGCCAGCAGTTACACAGGGGGTTACTCTGGAAACACCATATATTTT. This sequence encodes CASSYTGGYSGNTIYF.

The chain employs TRBV19 and TRBJ1-1; no reliable D call. V shed 5 bases and J shed 11 bases, with 12 bases lying between them. Germline values: CDR1 LNHDA, CDR2 SQIVND (reference sequence). The length of the CDR3 is 11 residues. In nucleotides, the CDR3 is TGTGCCAGTAGTTTGCGTTCGAAGGCTTTCTTT. It codes for CASSLRSKAFF.

The V gene is TRBV28, the J gene TRBJ2-7; TRBD2 matches 8 bases. This CDR3 comprises 15 residues. The ends lost 5 bases at V and 2 bases at J; junction bases unmatched: 8. Germline CDR1 is MDHEN and CDR2 is SYDVKM. This CDR3 reads CASSPHTSGTYEQYF. The CDR3, as DNA: TGTGCCAGCAGTCCCCATACTAGCGGAACCTACGAGCAGTACTTC.

The gene calls are TRBV15 and TRBJ1-6; tentative D call: TRBD1 (6 bases). This CDR3 has 15 amino acids. The V end lost 1 base, the J end lost 8 bases, and 12 bases lay between the germline ends. The V gene's germline CDR1 is LNHNV and CDR2 YYDKDF (reference sequence). CDR3 nucleotides: TGTGCCACCAGCAGAGGGACAGTTCGGGATTCACCCCTCCACTTT. Translating it yields CATSRGTVRDSPLHF. Together with reference TRBV15 and TRBJ1-6, the CDR3 gives the full variable domain: DAMVIQNPRYQVTQFGKPVTLSCSQTLNHNVMYWYQQKSSQAPKLLFHYYDKDFNNEADTPDNFQSRRPNTSFCFLDIRSPGLGDTAMYLCATSRGTVRDSPLHFGNGTRLTVT.